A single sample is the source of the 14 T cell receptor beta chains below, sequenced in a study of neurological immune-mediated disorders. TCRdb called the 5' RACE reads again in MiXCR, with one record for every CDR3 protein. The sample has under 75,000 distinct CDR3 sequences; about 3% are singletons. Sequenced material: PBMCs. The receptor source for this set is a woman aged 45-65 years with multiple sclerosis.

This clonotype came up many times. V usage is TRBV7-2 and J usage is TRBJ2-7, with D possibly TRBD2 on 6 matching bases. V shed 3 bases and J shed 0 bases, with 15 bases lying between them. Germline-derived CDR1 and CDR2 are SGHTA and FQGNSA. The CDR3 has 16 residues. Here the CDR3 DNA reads TGTGCCAGCAGCTTGGTCGGGGGATCGTCCTCCTACGAGCAGTACTTC. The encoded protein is CASSLVGGSSSYEQYF. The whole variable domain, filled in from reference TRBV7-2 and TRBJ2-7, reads GAGVSQSPSNKVTEKGKDVELRCDPISGHTALYWYRQSLGQGLEFLIYFQGNSAPDKSGLPSDRFSAERTGGSVSTLTIQRTQQEDSAVYLCASSLVGGSSSYEQYFGPGTRLTVT.

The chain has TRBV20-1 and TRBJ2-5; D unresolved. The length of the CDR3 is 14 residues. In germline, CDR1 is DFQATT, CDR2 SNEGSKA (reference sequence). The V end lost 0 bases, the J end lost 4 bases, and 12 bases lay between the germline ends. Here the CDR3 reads CSARDRVRIETQYF. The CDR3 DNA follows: TGCAGTGCTAGAGATAGGGTTCGCATAGAGACCCAGTACTTC.

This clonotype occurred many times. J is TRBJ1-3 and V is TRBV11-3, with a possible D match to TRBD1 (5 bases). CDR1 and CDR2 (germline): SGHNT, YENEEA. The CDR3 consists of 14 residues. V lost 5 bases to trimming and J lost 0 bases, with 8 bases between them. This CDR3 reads CASSQGGSGNTIYF. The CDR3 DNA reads TGTGCCAGCAGCCAGGGTGGCTCTGGAAACACCATATATTTT.

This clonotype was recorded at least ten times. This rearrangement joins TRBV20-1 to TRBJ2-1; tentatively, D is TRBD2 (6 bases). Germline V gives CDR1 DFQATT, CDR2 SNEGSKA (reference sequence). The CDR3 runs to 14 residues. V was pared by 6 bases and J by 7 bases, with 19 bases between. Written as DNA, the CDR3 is TGCAGTGCATCCTCAAGCGGGCCCAGGAATGAGCAGTTCTTC. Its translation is CSASSSGPRNEQFF.

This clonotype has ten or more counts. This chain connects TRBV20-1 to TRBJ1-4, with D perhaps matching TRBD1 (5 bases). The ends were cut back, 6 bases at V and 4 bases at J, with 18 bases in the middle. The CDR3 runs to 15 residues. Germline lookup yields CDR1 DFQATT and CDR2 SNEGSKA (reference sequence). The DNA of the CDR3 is TGCAGTGCACCGAAGAGGGGCAGGCTTAATGAAAAACTGTTTTTT. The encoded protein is CSAPKRGRLNEKLFF.

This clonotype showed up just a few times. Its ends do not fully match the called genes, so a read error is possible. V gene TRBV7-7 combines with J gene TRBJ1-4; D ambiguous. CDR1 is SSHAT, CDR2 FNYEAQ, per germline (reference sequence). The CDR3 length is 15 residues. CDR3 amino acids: CASSPGVANNEKLFF. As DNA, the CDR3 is TGTGCTAGCAGCCCTGGGGTGGCAAATAATGAAAAACTGTTTTTT. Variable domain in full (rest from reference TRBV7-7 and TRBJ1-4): GAGVSQSPRYKVTKRGQDVTLRCDPISSHATLYWYQQALGQGPEFLTYFNYEAQPDKSGLPSDRFSAERPEGSISTLTIQRTEQRDSAMYRCASSPGVANNEKLFFGSGTQLSVL.

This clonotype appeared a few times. The DNA for the CDR3 is TGTGCCAGCAGCCGGGGAACGACTAGCGTCCATGAGCAGTTCTTC. It translates to CASSRGTTSVHEQFF. The chain links TRBV7-2 to TRBJ2-1; the match to TRBD2 covers 8 bases. The CDR3 contains 15 residues. Germline CDR1 SGHTA, CDR2 FQGNSA. The J segment lost 8 bases and the V segment lost 5 bases, leaving 11 bases of the junction unmatched.

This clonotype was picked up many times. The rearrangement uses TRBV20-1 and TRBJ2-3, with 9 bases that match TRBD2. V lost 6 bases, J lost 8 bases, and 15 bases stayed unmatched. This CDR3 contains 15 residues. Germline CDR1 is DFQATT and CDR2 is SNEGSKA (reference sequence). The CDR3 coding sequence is TGCAGTGCCATCGAGACTAGCGGATACGGGGGTACGCAGTATTTT. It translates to CSAIETSGYGGTQYF.

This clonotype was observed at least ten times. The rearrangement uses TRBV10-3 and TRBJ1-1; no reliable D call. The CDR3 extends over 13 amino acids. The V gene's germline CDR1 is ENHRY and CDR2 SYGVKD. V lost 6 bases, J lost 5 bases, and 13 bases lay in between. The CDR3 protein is CAISEVGETEAFF. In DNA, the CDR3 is TGTGCCATCAGCGAGGTTGGGGAAACTGAAGCTTTCTTT.

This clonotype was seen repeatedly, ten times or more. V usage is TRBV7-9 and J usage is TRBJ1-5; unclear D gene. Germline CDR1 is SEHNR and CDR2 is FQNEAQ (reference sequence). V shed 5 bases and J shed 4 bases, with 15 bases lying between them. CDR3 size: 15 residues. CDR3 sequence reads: CASSPPGRVNQPQHF. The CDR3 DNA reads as TGTGCCAGCAGCCCGCCAGGAAGGGTTAATCAGCCCCAGCATTTT.

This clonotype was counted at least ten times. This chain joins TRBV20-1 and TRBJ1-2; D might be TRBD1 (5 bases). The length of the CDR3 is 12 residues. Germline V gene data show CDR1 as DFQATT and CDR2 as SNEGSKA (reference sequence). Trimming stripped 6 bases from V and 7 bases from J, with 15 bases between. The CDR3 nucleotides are TGCAGTGCGGCGATGGGGGACCTTGGCTACACCTTC. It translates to CSAAMGDLGYTF.

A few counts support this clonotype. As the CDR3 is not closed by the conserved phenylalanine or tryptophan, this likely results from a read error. The CDR3 DNA reads as TGTGCCAGCAGCTTTACAGGCGACTATGGCTACACCAAC. Its translation is CASSFTGDYGYTN. The V call is TRBV9, the J call TRBJ1-2; tentatively, D is TRBD1 (5 bases). Germline V gene sequence: CDR1 SGDLS, CDR2 YYNGEE. With 4 bases removed from V and 3 bases from J, the gap between germline ends came to 10 bases. The CDR3 spans 13 residues.

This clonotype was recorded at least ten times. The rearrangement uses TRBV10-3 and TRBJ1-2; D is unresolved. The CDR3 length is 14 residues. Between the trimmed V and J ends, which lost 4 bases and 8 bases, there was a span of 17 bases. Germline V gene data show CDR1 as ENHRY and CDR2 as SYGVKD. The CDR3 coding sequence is TGTGCCATCAGTGTGGTTAAGGGCCGCGGGGGCTACACCTTC. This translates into CAISVVKGRGGYTF.

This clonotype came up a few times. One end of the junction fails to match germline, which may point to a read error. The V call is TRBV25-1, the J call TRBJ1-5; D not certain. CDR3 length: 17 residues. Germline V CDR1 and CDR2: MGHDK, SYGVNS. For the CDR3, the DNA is TGTGCCAGCAGTGCGGTTGTTCCCGAAAACAAAGGTCAGCCCCAGAATTTT. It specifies CASSAVVPENKGQPQNF.